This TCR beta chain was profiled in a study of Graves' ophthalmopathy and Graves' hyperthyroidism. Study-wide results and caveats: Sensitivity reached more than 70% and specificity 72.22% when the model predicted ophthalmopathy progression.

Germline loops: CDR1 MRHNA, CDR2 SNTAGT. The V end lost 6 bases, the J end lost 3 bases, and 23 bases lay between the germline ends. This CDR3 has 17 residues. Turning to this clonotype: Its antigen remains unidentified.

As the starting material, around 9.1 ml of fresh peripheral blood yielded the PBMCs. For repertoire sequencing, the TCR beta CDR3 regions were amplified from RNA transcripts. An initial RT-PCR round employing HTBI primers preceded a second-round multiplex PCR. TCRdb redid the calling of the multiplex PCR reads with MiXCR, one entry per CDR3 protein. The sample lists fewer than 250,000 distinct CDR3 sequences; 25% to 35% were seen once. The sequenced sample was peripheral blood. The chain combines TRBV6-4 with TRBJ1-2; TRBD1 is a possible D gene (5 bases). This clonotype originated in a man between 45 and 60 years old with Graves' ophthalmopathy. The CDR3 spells CASRDESGTPADYGYTF. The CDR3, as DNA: TGTGCCAGCAGAGACGAATCCGGGACCCCGGCGGACTATGGCTACACCTTC.